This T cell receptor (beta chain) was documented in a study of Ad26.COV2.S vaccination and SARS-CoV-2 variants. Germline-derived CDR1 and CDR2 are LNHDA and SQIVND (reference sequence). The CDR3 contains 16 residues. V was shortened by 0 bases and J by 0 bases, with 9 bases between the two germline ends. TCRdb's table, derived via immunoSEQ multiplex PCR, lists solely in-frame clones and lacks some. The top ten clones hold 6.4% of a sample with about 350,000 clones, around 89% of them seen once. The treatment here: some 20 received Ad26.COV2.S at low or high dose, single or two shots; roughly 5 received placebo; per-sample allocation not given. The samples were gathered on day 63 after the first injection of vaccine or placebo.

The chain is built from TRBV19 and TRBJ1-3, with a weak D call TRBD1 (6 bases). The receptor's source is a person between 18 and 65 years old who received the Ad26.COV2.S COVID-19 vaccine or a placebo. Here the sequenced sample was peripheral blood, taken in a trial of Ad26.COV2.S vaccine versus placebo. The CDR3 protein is CASSIEGHRSGNTIYF. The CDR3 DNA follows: TGTGCCAGTAGTATAGAGGGACACCGCTCTGGAAACACCATATATTTT.